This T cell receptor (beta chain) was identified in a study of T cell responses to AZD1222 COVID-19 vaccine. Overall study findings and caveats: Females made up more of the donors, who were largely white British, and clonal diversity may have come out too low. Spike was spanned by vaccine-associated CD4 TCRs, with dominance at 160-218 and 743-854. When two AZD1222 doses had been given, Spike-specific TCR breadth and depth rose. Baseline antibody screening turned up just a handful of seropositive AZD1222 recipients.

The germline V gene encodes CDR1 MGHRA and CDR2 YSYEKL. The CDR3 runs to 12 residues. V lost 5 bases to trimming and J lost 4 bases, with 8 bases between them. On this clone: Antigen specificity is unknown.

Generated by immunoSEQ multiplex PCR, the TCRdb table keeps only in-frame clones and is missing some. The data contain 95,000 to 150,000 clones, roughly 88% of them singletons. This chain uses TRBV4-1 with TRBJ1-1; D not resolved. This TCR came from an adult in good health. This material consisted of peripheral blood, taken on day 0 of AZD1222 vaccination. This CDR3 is CASSDGVTEAFF. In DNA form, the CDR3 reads TGCGCCAGCAGCGATGGGGTCACTGAAGCTTTCTTT.